Given below is one T cell receptor beta chain in context. What it recognizes is unknown. TCRdb's table, derived via immunoSEQ multiplex PCR, lists solely in-frame clones and lacks some. This sample yields nearly 50,000 clones, of which roughly 87% are seen a single time; roughly 15% belongs to the top ten. The CDR3 spans 15 residues. V was clipped by 5 bases and J by 5 bases; unmatched bases: 3. The germline gives CDR1 MNHEY, CDR2 SMNVEV (reference sequence). The sample originates from a study of Tregs in tolerant kidney transplant recipients. Study-level findings and limits: For some patients, primers changed over time, blocking nucleotide-level comparison. Few patients were studied, so findings need validation in larger groups.

Mixed chimerism was transient after nonmyeloablative marrow transplants from related graft donors. Unstimulated regulatory T cells (CD4+CD25+CD127-), CD4+CD25- non-regulatory cells, CD4 and CD8 cells were FACS-sorted from thawed PBMCs. This sequence originates from a human patient who received a combined kidney and bone marrow transplant. Some of these T cells may belong to the graft donor. The input for sequencing was CD8+ T cells from blood (PBMCs), taken 12 months after the transplant. This sequence joins TRBV27 and TRBJ2-1; 13 nucleotides match TRBD2. The CDR3 DNA follows: TGTGCCAGCAGTCCGGGACTAGCGGGAAACAATGAGCAGTTCTTC. Its translation: CASSPGLAGNNEQFF.